The text below deals with one T cell receptor (beta chain). It was genomic DNA that served as the template for profiling TCR beta VDJ and CDR3. TCRdb itself ran the reads through MiXCR, one entry per CDR3 protein. The sample lists around 33,000 distinct CDR3 sequences; more than 75% were seen once. After removal of 6 bases from V and 3 bases from J, the junction contained 5 bases not matched to a gene. Germline V lookup: CDR1 SNHLY, CDR2 FYNNEI. This CDR3 is built from 15 residues. This specimen comes from a study of CD8+CD57+ T cells in acquired aplastic anemia. Overall study: Healthy-donor CD4+ cells averaged roughly 11 million reads.

The sequenced sample consisted of sorted CD4+, CD8+, or CD8+CD57+ T cells (not recorded which) from PBMCs. J is TRBJ1-2 and V is TRBV2; 12 bases fit TRBD1. The origin of this receptor is a human donor in good health, serving as a control. CDR3 in amino acids: CASRLGTGGHYGYTF. The CDR3 nucleotides are TGTGCCAGCAGACTCGGGACAGGGGGCCACTATGGCTACACCTTC. Complete variable domain (other parts from reference TRBV2 and TRBJ1-2): EPEVTQTPSHQVTQMGQEVILRCVPISNHLYFYWYRQILGQKVEFLVSFYNNEISEKSEIFDDQFSVERPDGSNFTLKIRSTKLEDSAMYFCASRLGTGGHYGYTFGSGTRLTVV.